The sequence of this TCR beta chain was determined in a study of identical twins. Study results and caveats: There were fewer insertions in abundant cord blood beta clonotypes, but memory repertoires showed no such pattern.

Through template switching, a universal primer site was introduced, and the cDNA contained unique molecular identifiers. Via MiXCR, TCRdb re-called the 5' RACE reads, giving one row per CDR3 protein. The sample carries 500,000 to 700,000 distinct CDR3 sequences, under 8.5% recorded once. This clonotype has a handful of counts. Its antigen is not known. The V gene's germline CDR1 is MNHEY and CDR2 SMNVEV (reference sequence). The V and J ends lost 3 bases and 1 base respectively, with 18 bases between them. This CDR3 is built from 17 residues. The same sample was also studied in work on yellow fever vaccine responses in identical twins.

The chain has TRBV27 and TRBJ1-1; tentatively, D is TRBD1 (5 bases). The sequence was collected from a young woman in good health. The sample comprised PBMCs. CDR3 nucleotides: TGTGCCAGCAGTTTGGGGACGTACCATCTAGGGAACACTGAAGCTTTCTTT. As protein: CASSLGTYHLGNTEAFF.